A single sample is the source of the 22 T cell receptor beta chains below, sequenced in a study of cytomegalovirus exposure and HLA in healthy donors. PCR primers comprised 60 Vbeta and 13 Jbeta primers. Assay: immunoSEQ multiplex PCR; the TCRdb copy retains only in-frame clones and omits some. Of 120,000 or so clones in the sample, roughly 77% were seen once. Sequenced material: PBMCs. The receptors originated from a man in his forties or fifties in good health and CMV-seronegative.

This chain joins TRBV18 and TRBJ1-1, with a possible D match to TRBD1 (5 bases). V lost 2 bases and J 6 bases, leaving 10 bases between the germline ends. Germline V gives CDR1 KGHSH, CDR2 LQKENI. This CDR3 has 13 amino acids. Written as DNA, the CDR3 is TGTGCCAGCTCACCATGGCAGGGCGCTGAAGCTTTCTTT. This codes for CASSPWQGAEAFF.

The gene calls are TRBV5-1 and TRBJ1-2; D is ambiguous. CDR1 is SGHRS, CDR2 YFSETQ, per germline. With 1 base removed from V and 1 base from J, the gap between germline ends came to 8 bases. The CDR3 is made up of 14 amino acids. CDR3: CASSLSPGNYGYTF. The CDR3 DNA follows: TGCGCCAGCAGCTTGAGTCCGGGTAACTATGGCTACACCTTC.

The chain recombines TRBV30 with TRBJ2-1; D gene unclear. V lost 3 bases, J lost 6 bases, and 9 bases lay in between. Germline CDR1 reads GTSNPN; CDR2 reads SVGIG (reference sequence). This CDR3 region has 12 residues. The CDR3 coding sequence is TGTGCCTGGAGGAGTAGTTCCAATGAGCAGTTCTTC. This codes for CAWRSSSNEQFF. Based on the CDR3 plus reference TRBV30 and TRBJ2-1, the full variable domain is SQTIHQWPATLVQPVGSPLSLECTVEGTSNPNLYWYRQAAGRGLQLLFYSVGIGQISSEVPQNLSASRPQDRQFILSSKKLLLSDSGFYLCAWRSSSNEQFFGPGTRLTVL.

The rearrangement links TRBV11-3 to TRBJ2-3; TRBD2 aligns across 11 bases. The CDR3 extends over 15 amino acids. Per the germline V gene, CDR1 is SGHNT and CDR2 is YENEEA. After removal of 3 bases from V and 1 base from J, the junction contained 0 bases not matched to a gene. The CDR3 DNA reads TGTGCCAGCAGCTTTAGCGGGGGGGGCACAGATACGCAGTATTTT. Translated, it gives CASSFSGGGTDTQYF.

V gene TRBV1 combines with J gene TRBJ2-3; TRBD2 was called by the table and not checked on the DNA. TRBV1 is a listed pseudogene. There are 20 residues in the CDR3. DNA for the CDR3: TGCACCAGCAGCCAAGGTCTTTCAGCGGCAGAATGTGGGGGCACAGATACGCAGTATTTT. Translating gives CTSSQGLSAAECGGTDTQYF.

V gene TRBV5-6 combines with J gene TRBJ1-2; unclear D gene. The CDR3 is 13 amino acids. Germline V lookup: CDR1 SGHDT, CDR2 YYEEEE. V was cut by 1 base and J by 0 bases, with 4 bases left in between. The DNA of the CDR3 is TGTGCCAGCAGCTTGCGGTCTAACTATGGCTACACCTTC. Protein product: CASSLRSNYGYTF.

This clone was counted between two and nine times. The V gene is TRBV27, the J gene TRBJ2-1; 7 bases are shared with TRBD2. Germline V CDR1 and CDR2: MNHEY, SMNVEV (reference sequence). This CDR3 is built from 17 residues. V gave up 3 bases and J gave up 2 bases; unmatched junction bases: 10. CDR3 nucleotide sequence: TGTGCCAGCAGTTTGGGTTGGGGGGGAGCCGCCTACAATGAGCAGTTCTTC. It translates to CASSLGWGGAAYNEQFF.

This sequence joins TRBV7-8 and TRBJ2-1; the match to TRBD2 covers 12 bases. CDR3 length equals 18 residues. Per germline, CDR1 SGHVS and CDR2 FQNEAQ. V was pared by 5 bases and J by 9 bases, with 17 bases of the junction left unmatched. The CDR3: CASSPPLRLAGGLSEQFF. Written as DNA, the CDR3 is TGTGCCAGCAGCCCCCCCCTCCGGCTAGCGGGAGGGCTCAGTGAGCAGTTCTTC.

The chain carries TRBV28 and TRBJ2-5, with D possibly being TRBD1 (7 bases). Germline V CDR1 and CDR2: MDHEN, SYDVKM. Trimming shortened V by 7 bases and J by 5 bases, and 14 bases separated the two germline ends. This CDR3 has 13 residues. CDR3 sequence: CASTQGGRETQYF. The CDR3, as DNA: TGTGCCAGCACCCAGGGGGGTCGGGAGACCCAGTACTTC.

The CDR3: CASSSDRDPPSYEQYF. The CDR3 nucleotides read TGCGCCAGCAGCAGCGACAGGGATCCCCCAAGCTACGAGCAGTACTTC. The J gene is TRBJ2-7, the V gene TRBV5-1, with TRBD1 matching 7 bases. J gave up 3 bases and V 4 bases, and 13 bases lay outside the gene matches. The CDR3 contains 16 residues. In germline, CDR1 is SGHRS, CDR2 YFSETQ.

The chain is built from TRBV7-2 and TRBJ1-5; D is unresolved. The CDR3 extends over 15 amino acids. Trimming pared 1 base from V and 0 bases from J, leaving 7 bases between. Germline-derived CDR1 and CDR2 are SGHTA and FQGNSA. CDR3 amino acids: CASSLVENSNQPQHF. The CDR3, as DNA: TGTGCCAGCAGCTTAGTTGAGAATAGCAATCAGCCCCAGCATTTT.

This clone was detected once. As DNA, the CDR3 is TGTGCCTGGAGGACTGTAGTGCGAAATAGCAATCAGCCCCAGCATTTT. Amino acid sequence: CAWRTVVRNSNQPQHF. V gene TRBV30 combines with J gene TRBJ1-5; D gene uncertain. CDR3 size: 16 residues. V lost 3 bases to trimming and J lost 0 bases, with 15 bases between them. Per germline, CDR1 GTSNPN and CDR2 SVGIG (reference sequence).

The genes are TRBV19 and TRBJ2-1; 9 bases are shared with TRBD2. V lost 4 bases and J lost 3; bases outside the gene matches: 4. The germline CDR1 and CDR2 sequences are LNHDA and SQIVND (reference sequence). The CDR3 is 15 amino acids. The CDR3 region has the DNA TGTGCCAGTAGTACACAGACTAGCGGCTACAATGAGCAGTTCTTC. Translation: CASSTQTSGYNEQFF.

The chain recombines TRBV28 with TRBJ1-3; 8 nucleotides line up with TRBD1. The CDR3 is made up of 16 amino acids. Per germline, CDR1 MDHEN and CDR2 SYDVKM. J lost 3 bases, V lost 7 bases, and 11 bases had no gene match. The CDR3 DNA follows: TGTGCCAGCACTTTCGGCAGGGGGCTGTTTGGAAACACCATATATTTT. Protein product: CASTFGRGLFGNTIYF.

This clone was picked up a small number of times. The CDR3 nucleotides read TGTGCCAGCAGCTACAGGGGACAACAGCCCCAGCATTTT. This codes for CASSYRGQQPQHF. The chain joins TRBV7-2 to TRBJ1-5, with 7 positions matching TRBD1. The germline V gene encodes CDR1 SGHTA and CDR2 FQGNSA. This CDR3 has 13 residues. The J segment lost 7 bases and the V segment lost 4 bases, leaving 4 bases of the junction unmatched.

The chain is built from TRBV7-9 and TRBJ1-2; D gene unclear. CDR1 is SEHNR, CDR2 FQNEAQ, per germline (reference sequence). Trimming pared 1 base from V and 4 bases from J, leaving 16 bases between. The CDR3 runs to 16 residues. CDR3 sequence: CASSLEETAGFYGYTF. The CDR3 coding sequence is TGTGCCAGCAGCTTAGAGGAAACGGCAGGCTTCTATGGCTACACCTTC.

This clone was recorded once. The chain is built from TRBV19 and TRBJ1-2, with a possible D match to TRBD1 (6 bases). CDR1 LNHDA and CDR2 SQIVND come from the germline V gene (reference sequence). Deletions cut 1 base from V and 7 bases from J, with 13 bases between. This CDR3 is 14 amino acids long. In DNA form, the CDR3 reads TGTGCCAGTAGTATAGGGACAGTCGCTTTTGGCTACACCTTC. It translates to CASSIGTVAFGYTF.

The chain combines TRBV6-4 with TRBJ2-3; 9 bases are shared with TRBD1. The CDR3 covers 14 residues. Germline V lookup: CDR1 MRHNA, CDR2 SNTAGT. V lost 8 bases to trimming and J lost 4 bases; unmatched junction nucleotides: 7. The CDR3 reads CASSGQGGADTQYF. DNA of the CDR3: TGTGCCAGCTCGGGACAGGGAGGAGCAGATACGCAGTATTTT.

The genes are TRBV6-5 and TRBJ2-7, with 11 bases that match TRBD1. V shed 7 bases, J shed 0 bases, and the junction held 2 bases outside the gene matches. CDR3 length: 14 residues. CDR1 and CDR2 (germline): MNHEY, SVGAGI. CDR3: CASKGTGGSYEQYF. The CDR3 DNA follows: TGTGCCAGCAAGGGGACAGGGGGCTCCTACGAGCAGTACTTC.

This chain links TRBV15 with TRBJ1-5; TRBD1 matches at 8 bases. CDR3 size: 15 residues. CDR1 and CDR2 (germline): LNHNV, YYDKDF (reference sequence). The V segment lost 5 bases and the J segment 7 bases; nucleotides outside the gene matches: 10. The CDR3 DNA sequence: TGTGCCACCAGCCTCTTACCGACAGGGGCGCAGCCCCAGCATTTT. Translating gives CATSLLPTGAQPQHF.

The chain has TRBV28 and TRBJ2-2; D uncertain. Deletions cut 3 bases from V and 0 bases from J, with 8 bases between. The CDR3 is 15 amino acids. In germline, CDR1 is MDHEN, CDR2 SYDVKM. As DNA, the CDR3 is TGTGCCAGCAGTTTGGGCGCCCCGAACACCGGGGAGCTGTTTTTT. Residues: CASSLGAPNTGELFF. The full variable domain, its missing parts supplied by reference TRBV28 and TRBJ2-2, is DVKVTQSSRYLVKRTGEKVFLECVQDMDHENMFWYRQDPGLGLRLIYFSYDVKMKEKGDIPEGYSVSREKKERFSLILESASTNQTSMYLCASSLGAPNTGELFFGEGSRLTVL.

This rearrangement joins TRBV15 to TRBJ1-5; possibly TRBD1 for D (5 bases). CDR3 size: 14 residues. Per the germline V gene, CDR1 is LNHNV and CDR2 is YYDKDF (reference sequence). Trimming took off 1 base at V and 6 bases at J, with 10 bases between the two ends. CDR3 loop: CATSRGGASQPQHF. CDR3 nucleotides: TGTGCCACCAGCAGAGGCGGGGCAAGTCAGCCCCAGCATTTT.